These 18 T cell receptor beta chains came from one sample sequenced in a study of technical replicates of blood from a few donors. This table comes from immunoSEQ multiplex PCR, and its TCRdb copy is limited to in-frame clones, with some not included. Found here are almost 70,000 clones, over 80% of them singletons; the top ten hold 4% to 5%. Sequencing was carried out using PBMCs. These TCRs come from a human donor in good health. Some clones in this sample may be carry-over from other donors' samples.

The rearrangement joins TRBV10-3 to TRBJ2-7; 11 bases match TRBD2. The V and J ends lost 3 bases and 2 bases, in that order; junction bases with no gene match: 6. The CDR3 has 16 residues. CDR1 is ENHRY and CDR2 is SYGVKD in the germline V gene. This CDR3 reads CAISEGLAGGTYEQYF. CDR3 DNA: TGTGCCATCAGTGAAGGGCTAGCGGGAGGAACCTACGAGCAGTACTTC.

The J gene is TRBJ1-2, the V gene TRBV4-2; the D gene is possibly TRBD1 (5 bases). Germline values: CDR1 LGHNA, CDR2 YNFKEQ. V was trimmed by 1 base and J by 6 bases, leaving 6 bases between them. The CDR3 has 12 residues. CDR3 amino acids: CASSQGGDGYTF. For the CDR3, the DNA is TGTGCCAGCAGCCAAGGGGGGGATGGCTACACCTTC.

In this sample, this clone is medium-sized (0.01 to 0.1%). The genes are TRBV5-1 and TRBJ2-1; 10 nucleotides align to TRBD2. Germline V gene lookup returns CDR1 SGHRS and CDR2 YFSETQ. J lost 6 bases, V lost 2 bases, and 2 bases had no gene match. The CDR3 is 14 residues long. CDR3 nucleotides: TGCGCCAGCAGCTTAGCGGGAGGGTTCAATGAGCAGTTCTTC. It yields the protein CASSLAGGFNEQFF.

Only a few counts were recorded for this clone. This chain links TRBV6-5 with TRBJ1-1; D is possibly TRBD1 (5 bases). This CDR3 is built from 12 residues. The ends were cut back, 2 bases at V and 10 bases at J, with 11 bases in the middle. The germline V gene encodes CDR1 MNHEY and CDR2 SVGAGI. The CDR3 spells CASSYTGGAAFF. The DNA for the CDR3 is TGTGCCAGCAGTTACACCGGAGGGGCAGCTTTCTTT.

The chain employs TRBV7-9 and TRBJ1-1, with D possibly TRBD1 on 6 matching bases. The germline CDR1 and CDR2 sequences are SEHNR and FQNEAQ (reference sequence). This CDR3 has 12 residues. Between the trimmed V and J ends, which lost 11 bases and 1 base, there was a span of 11 bases. The CDR3 loop reads CAGQGRNTEAFF. The CDR3 nucleotides read TGTGCCGGCCAGGGGAGGAACACTGAAGCTTTCTTT. Using reference TRBV7-9 and TRBJ1-1 for the parts outside the CDR3, the full variable domain is DTGVSQNPRHKITKRGQNVTFRCDPISEHNRLYWYRQTLGQGPEFLTYFQNEAQLEKSRLLSDRFSAERPKGSFSTLEIQRTEQGDSAMYLCAGQGRNTEAFFGQGTRLTVV.

The CDR3 DNA follows: TGTGCCAGCAGTCCCCCGGGGGTGGTGAGTACGGACACTGAAGCTTTCTTT. This encodes CASSPPGVVSTDTEAFF. The chain recombines TRBV27 with TRBJ1-1; TRBD1 might be the D (5 bases). This CDR3 comprises 17 residues. V was clipped by 5 bases and J by 3 bases, with 22 bases between them. Looked up from germline, CDR1 is MNHEY and CDR2 is SMNVEV (reference sequence).

The CDR3 here is CASGLLGIAQQFVQYF. The CDR3 DNA is TGTGCTAGTGGTTTGCTAGGCATCGCCCAGCAGTTCGTGCAGTACTTC. This rearrangement joins TRBV12-5 to TRBJ2-7; D remains unclear. CDR1 and CDR2 from the germline V gene are LGHNT and FRNRAP. V lost 2 bases and J 9 bases, leaving 23 bases between the germline ends. The CDR3 covers 16 residues. Full variable domain (missing parts from reference TRBV12-5 and TRBJ2-7): DARVTQTPRHKVTEMGQEVTMRCQPILGHNTVFWYRQTMMQGLELLAYFRNRAPLDDSGMPKDRFSAEMPDATLATLKIQPSEPRDSAVYFCASGLLGIAQQFVQYFGPGTRLTVT.

The chain combines TRBV4-1 with TRBJ2-7, with 7 bases aligning to TRBD1. In germline, CDR1 is MGHRA, CDR2 YSYEKL. Germline trimming cut 2 bases from V and 4 bases from J; bases unmatched to any gene: 11. The CDR3 length is 16 residues. The CDR3 here is CASSQQLGQAVYEQYF. In nucleotides, the CDR3 is TGCGCCAGCAGCCAACAACTCGGACAGGCGGTATACGAGCAGTACTTC.

The CDR3 reads CASSQDQGRDREQFF. The CDR3 coding sequence is TGCGCCAGCAGCCAAGATCAGGGAAGGGACAGGGAGCAGTTCTTC. The chain employs TRBV4-3 and TRBJ2-1; 8 bases map to TRBD1. Per germline, CDR1 LGHNA and CDR2 YSLEER. The junction had 8 bases not matched to a gene; V was cut back by 0 bases and J by 10 bases. The CDR3 sequence is 15 residues long.

A few counts support this clone. Other DNA sequences within the sample encode an identical CDR3. This chain links TRBV5-1 with TRBJ1-6; 8 bases are a match to TRBD1. CDR1 SGHRS and CDR2 YFSETQ come from the germline V gene. The V segment lost 4 bases and the J segment 7 bases; nucleotides outside the gene matches: 4. The CDR3 is 14 residues long. The CDR3 region is CASSLTGVNSPLHF. DNA for the CDR3: TGCGCCAGCAGCCTGACAGGGGTCAATTCACCCCTCCACTTT.

As DNA, the CDR3 is TGTGCCAGCAGCCTGACAGGGATGGCTTCACCCCTCCACTTT. It translates to CASSLTGMASPLHF. V usage is TRBV9 and J usage is TRBJ1-6; 7 positions match TRBD1. The CDR3 has 14 amino acids. Trimming cost V 4 bases and J 9 bases; bases outside gene matches: 7. Germline V gene sequence: CDR1 SGDLS, CDR2 YYNGEE.

The chain links TRBV15 to TRBJ1-3; D call uncertain. The V end lost 3 bases, the J end lost 4 bases, and 10 bases lay between the germline ends. CDR3 size: 14 residues. CDR1 is LNHNV and CDR2 is YYDKDF in the germline V gene (reference sequence). CDR3 sequence reads: CATSSGVWGNTIYF. CDR3 sequence (DNA): TGTGCCACCAGCAGCGGGGTCTGGGGAAACACCATATATTTT.

The V call is TRBV2, the J call TRBJ2-6; D gene unclear. This CDR3 is built from 14 residues. The V and J ends lost 3 bases and 4 bases respectively, with 7 bases between them. In germline, CDR1 is SNHLY, CDR2 FYNNEI. The CDR3 is CASSDPVGANVLTF. In DNA form, the CDR3 reads TGTGCCAGCAGTGACCCTGTCGGGGCCAACGTCCTGACTTTC. The variable domain in full, completed from reference TRBV2 and TRBJ2-6, reads EPEVTQTPSHQVTQMGQEVILRCVPISNHLYFYWYRQILGQKVEFLVSFYNNEISEKSEIFDDQFSVERPDGSNFTLKIRSTKLEDSAMYFCASSDPVGANVLTFGAGSRLTVL.

The V and J genes are TRBV11-2 and TRBJ2-4; 9 bases are a match to TRBD1. The CDR3 is 12 residues long. Germline V gene sequence: CDR1 SGHAT, CDR2 FQNNGV. With 5 bases clipped from V and 14 bases from J, the junction kept 7 bases outside the gene matches. This CDR3 is CASSRDRVFEYF. The CDR3, as DNA: TGTGCCAGCAGCCGGGACAGGGTGTTTGAGTACTTC. Full variable domain (remainder filled in from reference TRBV11-2 and TRBJ2-4): EAGVAQSPRYKIIEKRQSVAFWCNPISGHATLYWYQQILGQGPKLLIQFQNNGVVDDSQLPKDRFSAERLKGVDSTLKIQPAKLEDSAVYLCASSRDRVFEYFGAGTRLSVL.

This chain links TRBV11-2 with TRBJ2-5; possible D gene TRBD2, 6 bases. CDR1 is SGHAT, CDR2 FQNNGV, per germline. This CDR3 has 14 residues. V lost 5 bases and J 5 bases, leaving 15 bases between the germline ends. In DNA form, the CDR3 reads TGTGCCAGCAGCGCCTACGGACTACTGGAGACCCAGTACTTC. Its protein product is CASSAYGLLETQYF. The entire variable domain, with the rest obtained from reference TRBV11-2 and TRBJ2-5, is as follows: EAGVAQSPRYKIIEKRQSVAFWCNPISGHATLYWYQQILGQGPKLLIQFQNNGVVDDSQLPKDRFSAERLKGVDSTLKIQPAKLEDSAVYLCASSAYGLLETQYFGPGTRLLVL.

This chain joins TRBV4-1 and TRBJ1-4, with a possible D match to TRBD1 (5 bases). The CDR3 has 15 amino acids. The V gene lost 1 base and the J gene lost 3 bases, with 9 bases spanning the gap. From germline, CDR1 is MGHRA and CDR2 YSYEKL. In DNA form, the CDR3 reads TGCGCCAGCAGCCAAGTGCAGGGCCCTAATGAAAAACTGTTTTTT. It encodes CASSQVQGPNEKLFF.

The genes are TRBV7-9 and TRBJ2-3, with D possibly TRBD2 on 6 matching bases. CDR1 and CDR2 from the germline V gene are SEHNR and FQNEAQ (reference sequence). This CDR3 is built from 16 residues. V lost 4 bases and J 1 base, leaving 15 bases between the germline ends. Written as DNA, the CDR3 is TGTGCCAGCAGCTCGTCTTGGAGGGCTCGCACAGATACGCAGTATTTT. It encodes CASSSSWRARTDTQYF. Using reference TRBV7-9 and TRBJ2-3 for the parts outside the CDR3, the full variable domain is DTGVSQNPRHKITKRGQNVTFRCDPISEHNRLYWYRQTLGQGPEFLTYFQNEAQLEKSRLLSDRFSAERPKGSFSTLEIQRTEQGDSAMYLCASSSSWRARTDTQYFGPGTRLTVL.

The chain carries TRBV7-8 and TRBJ1-2; D uncertain. Trimming stripped 0 bases from V and 4 bases from J, with 27 bases between. The length of the CDR3 is 20 residues. CDR1 is SGHVS, CDR2 FQNEAQ, per germline. This CDR3 reads CASSLARGPRTPGSGYGYTF. In DNA, the CDR3 is TGTGCCAGCAGCTTAGCCCGCGGGCCGAGGACTCCCGGCAGTGGCTATGGCTACACCTTC.